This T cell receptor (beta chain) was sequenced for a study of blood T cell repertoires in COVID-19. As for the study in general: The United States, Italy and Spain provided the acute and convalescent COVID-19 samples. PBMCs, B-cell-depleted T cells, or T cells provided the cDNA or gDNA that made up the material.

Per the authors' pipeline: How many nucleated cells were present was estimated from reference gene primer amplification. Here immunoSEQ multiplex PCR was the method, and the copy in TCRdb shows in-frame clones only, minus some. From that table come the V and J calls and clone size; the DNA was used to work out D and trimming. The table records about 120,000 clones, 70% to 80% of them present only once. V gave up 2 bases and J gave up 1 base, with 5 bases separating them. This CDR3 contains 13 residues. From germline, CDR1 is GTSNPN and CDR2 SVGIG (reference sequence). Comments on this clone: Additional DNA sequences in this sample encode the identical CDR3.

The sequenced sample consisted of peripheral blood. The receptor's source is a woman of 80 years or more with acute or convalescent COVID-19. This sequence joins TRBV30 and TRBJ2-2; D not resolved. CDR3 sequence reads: CAWSSGNTGELFF. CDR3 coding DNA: TGTGCCTGGAGTTCGGGGAACACCGGGGAGCTGTTTTTT.